This T cell receptor (beta chain) emerged from a study of blood T cell repertoires in COVID-19. Study-level background: Sites in the United States, Italy and Spain provided acute and convalescent COVID-19 samples. PBMCs, B-cell-depleted T cells, or T cells were the source of the cDNA or gDNA that made up the material.

Original data processing: Nucleated cell number was recorded as an estimate derived from reference gene primer amplification. Libraries were prepared by immunoSEQ multiplex PCR; TCRdb keeps only in-frame clonotypes and omits some of them. V and J calls and clone size are copied from that table; D and trimming were computed from the DNA. The table shows over 100,000 clones, with less than 90% occurring only once. Germline V CDR1 and CDR2: SGHAT, FQNNGV. The CDR3 runs to 14 residues. V lost 4 bases, J lost 0 bases, and 7 bases lay in between. Sample: peripheral blood. The receptor's source is a woman in her fifties or sixties with acute or convalescent COVID-19. The chain is built from TRBV11-2 and TRBJ2-1; D not resolved. The CDR3 DNA follows: TGTGCCAGCAGCTCAGGAAGCTCCTACAATGAGCAGTTCTTC. Residues: CASSSGSSYNEQFF.